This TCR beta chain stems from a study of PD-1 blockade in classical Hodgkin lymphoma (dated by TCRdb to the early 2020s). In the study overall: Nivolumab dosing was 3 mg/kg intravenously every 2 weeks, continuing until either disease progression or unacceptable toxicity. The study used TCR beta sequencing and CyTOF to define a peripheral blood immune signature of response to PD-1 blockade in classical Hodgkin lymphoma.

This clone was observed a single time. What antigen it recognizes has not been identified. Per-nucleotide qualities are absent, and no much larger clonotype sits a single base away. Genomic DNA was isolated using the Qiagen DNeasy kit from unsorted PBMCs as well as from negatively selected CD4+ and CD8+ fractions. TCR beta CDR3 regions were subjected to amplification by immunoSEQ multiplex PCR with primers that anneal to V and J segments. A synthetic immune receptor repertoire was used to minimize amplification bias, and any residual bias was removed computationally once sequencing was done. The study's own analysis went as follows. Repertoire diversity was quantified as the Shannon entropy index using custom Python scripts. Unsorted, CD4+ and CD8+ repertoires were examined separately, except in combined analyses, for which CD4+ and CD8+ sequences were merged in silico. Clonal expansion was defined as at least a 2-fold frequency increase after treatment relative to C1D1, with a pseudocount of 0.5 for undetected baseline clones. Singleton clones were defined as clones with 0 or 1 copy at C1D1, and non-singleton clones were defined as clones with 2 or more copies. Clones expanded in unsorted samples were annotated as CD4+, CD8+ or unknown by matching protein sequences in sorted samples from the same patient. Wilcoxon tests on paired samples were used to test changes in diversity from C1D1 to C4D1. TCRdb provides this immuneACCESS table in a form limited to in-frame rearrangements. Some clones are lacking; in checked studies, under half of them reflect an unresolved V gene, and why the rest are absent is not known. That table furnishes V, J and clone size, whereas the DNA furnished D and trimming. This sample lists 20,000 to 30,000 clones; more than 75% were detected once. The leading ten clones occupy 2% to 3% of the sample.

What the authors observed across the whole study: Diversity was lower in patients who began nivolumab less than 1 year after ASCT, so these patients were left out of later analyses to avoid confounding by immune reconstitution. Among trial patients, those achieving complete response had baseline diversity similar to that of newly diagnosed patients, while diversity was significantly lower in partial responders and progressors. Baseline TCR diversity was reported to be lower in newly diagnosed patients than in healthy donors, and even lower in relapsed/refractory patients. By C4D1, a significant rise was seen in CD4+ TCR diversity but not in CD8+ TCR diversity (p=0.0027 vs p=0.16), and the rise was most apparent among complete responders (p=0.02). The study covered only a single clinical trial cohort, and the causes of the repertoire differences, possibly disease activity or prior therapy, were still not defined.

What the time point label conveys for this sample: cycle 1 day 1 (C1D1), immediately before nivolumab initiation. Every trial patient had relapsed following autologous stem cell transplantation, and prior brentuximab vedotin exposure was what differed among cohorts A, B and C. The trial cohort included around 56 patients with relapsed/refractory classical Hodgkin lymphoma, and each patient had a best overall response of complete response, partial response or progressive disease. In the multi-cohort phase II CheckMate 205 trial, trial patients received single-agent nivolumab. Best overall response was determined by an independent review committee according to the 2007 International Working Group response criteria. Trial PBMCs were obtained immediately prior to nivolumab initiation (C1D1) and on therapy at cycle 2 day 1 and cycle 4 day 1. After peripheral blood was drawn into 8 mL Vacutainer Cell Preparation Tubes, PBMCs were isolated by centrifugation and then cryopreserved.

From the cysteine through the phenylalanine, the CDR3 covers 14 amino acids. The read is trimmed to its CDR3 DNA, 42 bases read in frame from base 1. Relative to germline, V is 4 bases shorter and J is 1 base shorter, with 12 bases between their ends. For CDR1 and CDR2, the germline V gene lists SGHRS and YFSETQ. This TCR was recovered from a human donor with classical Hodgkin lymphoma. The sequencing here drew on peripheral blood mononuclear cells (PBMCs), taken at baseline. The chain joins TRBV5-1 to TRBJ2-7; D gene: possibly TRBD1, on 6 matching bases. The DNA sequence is TGCGCCAGCAGCCCCGGGACACCTTCCTACGAGCAGTACTTC. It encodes CASSPGTPSYEQYF.